The rows below give T cell receptor beta chains drawn from one sample of a study of blood T cell repertoires in COVID-19. Profiled with immunoSEQ multiplex PCR; TCRdb holds only in-frame clones, not every one. The profile covers some 160,000 clones, with roughly 88% appearing a single time and about 2% taken by the ten largest. Specimen: peripheral blood. These TCRs come from a man between 18 and 35 years old with acute or convalescent COVID-19. CDR3s include the opening cysteine and the closing phenylalanine or tryptophan. A D gene is named only where the DNA matches it firmly. For some rows the clone size is stated as once, few or many, or as a class when expanded; others skip it.

size: once; D: NA; V: TRBV4-2; J: TRBJ1-2; DNA: TGTGCCAGCAGCCAAGTCGCGATGGGGGGCTATGGCTACACCTTC; CDR3: CASSQVAMGGYGYTF
size: NA; D: TRBD1; V: TRBV27; J: TRBJ1-2; DNA: TGTGCCAGCAGTCTCACAGGGGGCTATGGCTACACCTTC; CDR3: CASSLTGGYGYTF
size: NA; D: NA; V: TRBV30; J: TRBJ2-6; DNA: TGTGCCTGGAGTCATACAGGGTCCCCTGGGGCCAACGTCCTGACTTTC; CDR3: CAWSHTGSPGANVLTF
size: few; D: NA; V: TRBV7-2; J: TRBJ1-5; DNA: TGTGCCAGCAGCTTATCATCGGACAGAAATAGCAATCAGCCCCAGCATTTT; CDR3: CASSLSSDRNSNQPQHF
size: NA; D: NA; V: TRBV7-8; J: TRBJ2-3; DNA: TGTGCCAGCACCTCGCAGCGGTTCTACACAGATACGCAGTATTTT; CDR3: CASTSQRFYTDTQYF
size: NA; D: NA; V: TRBV6-1; J: TRBJ2-6; DNA: TGTGCCAGCAGTGAAAGGAGGTCCGCTGGGGCCAACGTCCTGACTTTC; CDR3: CASSERRSAGANVLTF
size: NA; D: NA; V: TRBV4-1; J: TRBJ1-2; DNA: TGCGCCAGCAGCCAAGTAGGCGGGGGATCCAGCTATGGCTACACCTTC; CDR3: CASSQVGGGSSYGYTF
size: NA; D: NA; V: TRBV4-2; J: TRBJ1-2; DNA: TGTGCCAGCAGCCCCTGGGGGGGCCCAACTACTAACTATGGCTACACCTTC; CDR3: CASSPWGGPTTNYGYTF
size: NA; D: NA; V: TRBV3-1/TRBV3-2; J: TRBJ2-1; DNA: TGTGCCAGCAGCCAAGACGTCTCCTACAATGAGCAGTTCTTC; CDR3: CASSQDVSYNEQFF
size: NA; D: NA; V: TRBV29-1; J: TRBJ1-2; DNA: TGCAGCGTTGGCAGATTTGGCGGCTACACCTTC; CDR3: CSVGRFGGYTF
size: NA; D: NA; V: TRBV6-5; J: TRBJ1-4; DNA: TGTGCCAGCTCCCATGTTGAGGCCAATGAAAAACTGTTTTTT; CDR3: CASSHVEANEKLFF
size: NA; D: TRBD1; V: TRBV5-1; J: TRBJ1-2; DNA: TGCGCCAGCAGCGAGGGACAGGTCTATGGCTACACCTTC; CDR3: CASSEGQVYGYTF
size: NA; D: NA; V: TRBV2; J: TRBJ1-2; DNA: TGTGCCACAGGGTCGCCTAACTATGGCTACACCTTC; CDR3: CATGSPNYGYTF
size: NA; D: NA; V: TRBV5-5; J: TRBJ1-1; DNA: TGTGCCAGCAGACAGGACAGTACGAACACTGAAGCTTTCTTT; CDR3: CASRQDSTNTEAFF
size: NA; D: NA; V: TRBV19; J: TRBJ1-1; DNA: TGTGCCAGTAGTATATGGGGGGACACTGAAGCTTTCTTT; CDR3: CASSIWGDTEAFF
size: NA; D: TRBD2; V: TRBV4-1; J: TRBJ2-5; DNA: TGCGCCAGCAGCCAGACATTCCCGGGACTAGCGGGAGAGACCCAGTACTTC; CDR3: CASSQTFPGLAGETQYF
size: NA; D: NA; V: TRBV30; J: TRBJ1-6; DNA: TGTGCCTGGAGTGCGTTAGGAGGGAACTCCTATAATTCACCCCTCCACTTT; CDR3: CAWSALGGNSYNSPLHF
size: NA; D: NA; V: TRBV27; J: TRBJ2-2; DNA: TGTGCCAGCAGCCCACCCACCTTTGACAGCACCGGGGAGCTGTTTTTT; CDR3: CASSPPTFDSTGELFF
size: NA; D: NA; V: TRBV6-5; J: TRBJ1-2; DNA: TGTGCCAGCAGCAGGGATAGTAGCTATGGCTACACCTTC; CDR3: CASSRDSSYGYTF
size: NA; D: NA; V: TRBV12-5; J: TRBJ1-1; DNA: TGTGCTAGTGCTCCGGACAGAAAGAACACTGAAGCTTTCTTT; CDR3: CASAPDRKNTEAFF
size: NA; D: TRBD1; V: TRBV27; J: TRBJ1-1; DNA: TGTGCCAGCAGTTTACTTCGAGGCAGGGGGAGCACTGAAGCTTTCTTT; CDR3: CASSLLRGRGSTEAFF
size: NA; D: NA; V: TRBV6-5; J: TRBJ1-2; DNA: TGTGCCAGCAGGGGACACGAACTTAATGGCTACACCTTC; CDR3: CASRGHELNGYTF
size: NA; D: NA; V: TRBV12-3/TRBV12-4; J: TRBJ2-1; DNA: TGTGCCAGCAGTTTCATGCGGGAGCAGTTCTTC; CDR3: CASSFMREQFF
size: NA; D: NA; V: TRBV9; J: TRBJ1-5; DNA: TGTGCCAGCAGCGTAGAAGGAAGAGGTCAGGGAATGGAGAATCAGCCCCAGCATTTT; CDR3: CASSVEGRGQGMENQPQHF
size: NA; D: NA; V: TRBV7-8; J: TRBJ1-2; DNA: TGTGCCAGCAGCTTAGACAGGGAAGGCTATGGCTACACCTTC; CDR3: CASSLDREGYGYTF
size: NA; D: TRBD2; V: TRBV29-1; J: TRBJ2-3; DNA: TGCAGCGTACGGGCGGGAGGGCCCGCAGATACGCAGTATTTT; CDR3: CSVRAGGPADTQYF
size: NA; D: NA; V: TRBV5-6; J: TRBJ2-5; DNA: TGTGCCAGCAGCTCTCCAGAGACCCAGTACTTC; CDR3: CASSSPETQYF
size: NA; D: TRBD1; V: TRBV19; J: TRBJ1-1; DNA: TGTGCCAGTAGTAAGGGACAGGGGAACACTGAAGCTTTCTTT; CDR3: CASSKGQGNTEAFF
size: NA; D: NA; V: TRBV6-5; J: TRBJ1-1; DNA: TGTGCCAGCAGGCGAGCCACTGAAGCTTTCTTT; CDR3: CASRRATEAFF
size: NA; D: NA; V: TRBV9; J: TRBJ1-1; DNA: TGTGCCAGCAGCGAACCACAGGGTATGGTTGTGAACACTGAAGCTTTCTTT; CDR3: CASSEPQGMVVNTEAFF
size: few; D: NA; V: TRBV7-2; J: TRBJ1-2; DNA: TGTGCCAGCAGCTTATTTGCGCAGGGTGGGGAATATGGCTACACCTTC; CDR3: CASSLFAQGGEYGYTF
size: NA; D: TRBD1; V: TRBV18; J: TRBJ1-3; DNA: TGTGCCAGCTCACGTAGGGACAGCGGATCTGGAAACACCATATATTTT; CDR3: CASSRRDSGSGNTIYF
size: NA; D: NA; V: TRBV4-1; J: TRBJ1-1; DNA: TGCGCCAGCAGCCAAGCAAGGGGTTGGGGAACTGAAGCTTTCTTT; CDR3: CASSQARGWGTEAFF
size: NA; D: TRBD1; V: TRBV5-1; J: TRBJ1-6; DNA: TGCGCCAGCAGCTTAACCGGGACAGGGGGCGATTCACCCCTCCACTTT; CDR3: CASSLTGTGGDSPLHF
size: NA; D: TRBD1; V: TRBV9; J: TRBJ1-3; DNA: TGTGCCAGCAGCTTGGGACAGGGGACCGGAAACACCATATATTTT; CDR3: CASSLGQGTGNTIYF
size: NA; D: NA; V: TRBV25-1; J: TRBJ1-2; DNA: TGTGCCAGCAGTGGAACCGGGACACCGAAGGTCTCCTATGGCTACACCTTC; CDR3: CASSGTGTPKVSYGYTF
size: NA; D: TRBD2; V: TRBV27; J: TRBJ2-2; DNA: TGTGCCAGTTCACCCCTTCTAGCGGGAGGTACCGGGGAGCTGTTTTTT; CDR3: CASSPLLAGGTGELFF
size: NA; D: NA; V: TRBV19; J: TRBJ1-2; DNA: TGTGCCAGTAATGAGGGCGCTGGGGGCTACACCTTC; CDR3: CASNEGAGGYTF
size: NA; D: NA; V: TRBV2; J: TRBJ1-3; DNA: TGTGCCAGCAGTGAGGGGCCCTCCTCTGGAAACACCATATATTTT; CDR3: CASSEGPSSGNTIYF
size: NA; D: NA; V: TRBV3-1/TRBV3-2; J: TRBJ1-2; DNA: TGTGCCAGCAGCCAAGACCGCGCTCGCTATGGCTACACCTTC; CDR3: CASSQDRARYGYTF
size: NA; D: NA; V: TRBV6-5; J: TRBJ1-5; DNA: TGTGCCAGCAAGTACTTTGGGGCGCCCCAGCATTTT; CDR3: CASKYFGAPQHF
size: NA; D: NA; V: TRBV5-1; J: TRBJ1-3; DNA: TGCGCCAGCAGCTTAAGTGTGGCAGGCGCTCACTCTGGAAACACCATATATTTT; CDR3: CASSLSVAGAHSGNTIYF
size: NA; D: TRBD1; V: TRBV19; J: TRBJ2-7; DNA: TGTGCCAGCCAAAGGACAGGGTTTACCTACGAGCAGTACTTC; CDR3: CASQRTGFTYEQYF
size: few; D: TRBD1; V: TRBV7-9; J: TRBJ1-3; DNA: TGTGCCAGCAGCTCACAGACAGGGCCCTTCTCTGGAAACACCATATATTTT; CDR3: CASSSQTGPFSGNTIYF
size: NA; D: TRBD1; V: TRBV29-1; J: TRBJ2-1; DNA: TGCAGCGTTGAAGATCCCCGGACAGGGCGCTACAATGAGCAGTTCTTC; CDR3: CSVEDPRTGRYNEQFF
size: NA; D: NA; V: TRBV5-1; J: TRBJ2-5; DNA: TGCGCCAGCAGCTTGGGCCTAGTCCAAGAGACCCAGTACTTC; CDR3: CASSLGLVQETQYF
size: NA; D: TRBD2; V: TRBV27; J: TRBJ2-7; DNA: TGTGCCAGCAGTTTATCTCCAACTAGCGGGGGCTTTTCCTACGAGCAGTACTTC; CDR3: CASSLSPTSGGFSYEQYF
size: NA; D: NA; V: TRBV7-8; J: TRBJ1-1; DNA: TGTGCCAGCAGCTTAGCGTCCCTCGGGGGAGGGACTGAAGCTTTCTTT; CDR3: CASSLASLGGGTEAFF
size: NA; D: TRBD1; V: TRBV28; J: TRBJ1-1; DNA: TGTGCCAGCAGCTACACTCTGGGGACAGGGAAGAACACTGAAGCTTTCTTT; CDR3: CASSYTLGTGKNTEAFF
size: NA; D: NA; V: TRBV13; J: TRBJ2-2; DNA: TGTGCCAGCAGCTTAGCAACAGGGAGAGCGCCGATCGGGGAGCTGTTTTTT; CDR3: CASSLATGRAPIGELFF
size: once; D: NA; V: TRBV5-1; J: TRBJ1-4; DNA: TGCGCCAGCAGCGTGGACAGTTTTAATGAAAAACTGTTTTTT; CDR3: CASSVDSFNEKLFF
size: NA; D: TRBD1; V: TRBV6-1; J: TRBJ2-3; DNA: TGTGCCAGCAGATACAGGGGCACGAGCACAGATACGCAGTATTTT; CDR3: CASRYRGTSTDTQYF
size: NA; D: NA; V: TRBV11-2; J: TRBJ2-7; DNA: TGTGCCAGCAGCTTTATGGGGCAGGCTACCTACGAGCAGTACTTC; CDR3: CASSFMGQATYEQYF